Listed below are T cell receptor beta chains from one sample, sequenced in a study of Tregs in tolerant kidney transplant recipients. The method was immunoSEQ multiplex PCR; TCRdb's version includes in-frame clones alone and lacks a portion of them. The sample has about 64,000 clones, about 89% seen once. The material sequenced was CD4+ T cells from blood (PBMCs), taken 6 months after the transplant. The receptors stem from a human patient who received a combined kidney and bone marrow transplant. Some of the T cells may derive from the graft donor. The CDR3 runs from the conserved cysteine through the conserved F or W. D genes are given only for firm matches. Part of the rows lack a size; the others show once, few, many or a class for expanded clones.

TRBD1 | medium-sized | TRBJ1-2 | TRBV6-5 | CASSYSMTGEYYGYTF | TGTGCCAGCAGTTACTCGATGACAGGGGAATACTATGGCTACACCTTC
TRBD1 | NA | TRBJ2-2 | TRBV28 | CASSLGDRDTGELFF | TGTGCCAGCAGTTTAGGGGACAGGGACACCGGGGAGCTGTTTTTT
NA | few | TRBJ2-2 | TRBV10-3 | CAISEFPGGELFF | TGTGCCATCAGTGAGTTTCCAGGCGGGGAGCTGTTTTTT
NA | NA | TRBJ1-1 | TRBV6-5 | CASISGRGPEAFF | TGTGCCAGCATTAGCGGAAGGGGACCTGAAGCTTTCTTT
TRBD1 | NA | TRBJ1-2 | TRBV11-2 | CASSVNRGVNYGYTF | TGTGCCAGCAGCGTAAACAGGGGAGTTAACTATGGCTACACCTTC
NA | NA | TRBJ1-1 | TRBV5-1 | CASSLEVGRNAFF | TGCGCCAGCAGCTTGGAGGTGGGGCGGAATGCTTTCTTT
NA | NA | TRBJ2-3 | TRBV11-3 | CASSLYGGGDTQYF | TGTGCCAGCAGCTTATATGGGGGAGGAGATACGCAGTATTTT
NA | NA | TRBJ2-2 | TRBV14 | CASSLNANGELFF | TGTGCCAGCAGCCTAAATGCTAACGGGGAGCTGTTTTTT
TRBD2 | once | TRBJ2-3 | TRBV5-1 | CASSMSSSGGTDTQYF | TGCGCCAGCAGCATGTCATCTAGCGGAGGCACAGATACGCAGTATTTT
NA | NA | TRBJ2-5 | TRBV5-1 | CASSLAGGQPQETQYF | TGCGCCAGCAGCTTGGCCGGCGGGCAGCCACAAGAGACCCAGTACTTC
NA | once | TRBJ2-2 | TRBV27 | CASRSPNTGELFF | TGTGCCAGCCGTAGTCCGAACACCGGGGAGCTGTTTTTT
TRBD1 | NA | TRBJ1-2 | TRBV10-1 | CASSEWRGQGQFANYGYTF | TGCGCCAGCAGTGAGTGGAGGGGACAGGGCCAATTCGCTAACTATGGCTACACCTTC
TRBD2 | NA | TRBJ2-1 | TRBV29-1 | CSVERGDYNEQFF | TGCAGCGTTGAGCGGGGGGATTACAATGAGCAGTTCTTC
TRBD1 | NA | TRBJ1-5 | TRBV18 | CASSPSPDRVSPQPQHF | TGTGCCAGCTCACCCTCCCCCGACAGGGTGTCGCCCCAGCCCCAGCATTTT
NA | NA | TRBJ1-5 | TRBV5-5 | CASSLQLSGNQPQHF | TGTGCCAGCAGCTTACAGCTTAGCGGCAATCAGCCCCAGCATTTT
NA | NA | TRBJ2-3 | TRBV7-9 | CASSRREPGGHTQYF | TGTGCCAGCAGCCGCCGGGAGCCAGGCGGCCATACGCAGTATTTT
NA | NA | TRBJ1-1 | TRBV25-1 | CASSRAPNTEAFF | TGTGCCAGCAGCCGAGCCCCGAACACTGAAGCTTTCTTT
NA | NA | TRBJ2-1 | TRBV18 | CASSTGTIDEQFF | TGTGCCAGCTCTACCGGGACAATTGATGAGCAGTTCTTC
NA | NA | TRBJ2-7 | TRBV5-6 | CASIPGRGFPYEQYF | TGTGCCAGCATCCCCGGGAGAGGTTTCCCCTACGAGCAGTACTTC
NA | NA | TRBJ2-7 | TRBV28 | CASSLVRWGEYF | TGTGCCAGCAGTTTAGTGAGATGGGGGGAGTACTTC
NA | NA | TRBJ2-5 | TRBV29-1 | CSVLASDQETQYF | TGCAGCGTTCTCGCTTCAGATCAAGAGACCCAGTACTTC
NA | NA | TRBJ1-2 | TRBV9 | CASERSYGYTF | TGTGCCAGTGAGAGGTCCTATGGCTACACCTTC
NA | NA | TRBJ2-1 | TRBV10-3 | CAINPGWGHVNEQFF | TGTGCCATCAACCCCGGGTGGGGGCATGTGAATGAGCAGTTCTTC
NA | NA | TRBJ2-6 | TRBV10-3 | CAISAGTGANVLTF | TGTGCCATCAGTGCCGGGACTGGGGCCAACGTCCTGACTTTC
TRBD1 | NA | TRBJ2-7 | TRBV28 | CASSLPDRSYEQYF | TGTGCCAGCAGTTTACCGGACAGGTCCTACGAGCAGTACTTC
TRBD1 | NA | TRBJ2-5 | TRBV7-3 | CASSLDGTEETQYF | TGTGCCAGCAGCTTAGACGGGACAGAAGAGACCCAGTACTTC
TRBD2 | NA | TRBJ2-5 | TRBV7-9 | CASSTGTRSETQYF | TGTGCCAGCAGCACCGGGACTAGATCAGAGACCCAGTACTTC
NA | NA | TRBJ1-5 | TRBV10-3 | CAISGQRNQPQHF | TGTGCCATCAGTGGACAGAGAAATCAGCCCCAGCATTTT
NA | NA | TRBJ1-5 | TRBV30 | CAWSPGGNQPQHF | TGTGCCTGGAGTCCCGGGGGGAATCAGCCCCAGCATTTT
NA | NA | TRBJ2-7 | TRBV10-1 | CASNPNKEGASSYEQYF | TGCGCCAGCAATCCTAATAAGGAGGGGGCGAGCTCCTACGAGCAGTACTTC
TRBD2 | few | TRBJ2-5 | TRBV7-9 | CASSSGLQETQYF | TGTGCCAGCAGTTCGGGACTACAAGAGACCCAGTACTTC
NA | NA | TRBJ2-2 | TRBV5-4 | CASSPGPRELFF | TGTGCCAGCAGCCCGGGTCCCCGGGAGCTGTTTTTT
NA | NA | TRBJ1-2 | TRBV7-9 | CASSLGTRSLSGYTF | TGTGCCAGCAGCTTAGGGACAAGGTCCCTCTCCGGCTACACCTTC
NA | NA | TRBJ1-1 | TRBV2 | CASKKAGHNTEAFF | TGTGCCAGCAAAAAAGCGGGACACAACACTGAAGCTTTCTTT
NA | NA | TRBJ2-5 | TRBV7-7 | CASSDDRQETQYF | TGTGCCAGCAGCGATGACAGGCAAGAGACCCAGTACTTC
NA | NA | TRBJ1-1 | TRBV5-1 | CASSLSIMNTEAFF | TGCGCCAGCAGCTTGTCTATCATGAACACTGAAGCTTTCTTT
NA | NA | TRBJ2-2 | TRBV6-5 | CASSNIGELFF | TGTGCCAGCAGTAACATCGGGGAGCTGTTTTTT
TRBD2 | NA | TRBJ2-3 | TRBV7-6 | CASSLVGTSGTDTQYF | TGTGCCAGCAGCTTAGTTGGGACTAGCGGCACAGATACGCAGTATTTT
NA | NA | TRBJ2-1 | TRBV14 | CASSQDFPPRSEQFF | TGTGCCAGCAGCCAAGATTTCCCCCCTAGGTCTGAGCAGTTCTTC